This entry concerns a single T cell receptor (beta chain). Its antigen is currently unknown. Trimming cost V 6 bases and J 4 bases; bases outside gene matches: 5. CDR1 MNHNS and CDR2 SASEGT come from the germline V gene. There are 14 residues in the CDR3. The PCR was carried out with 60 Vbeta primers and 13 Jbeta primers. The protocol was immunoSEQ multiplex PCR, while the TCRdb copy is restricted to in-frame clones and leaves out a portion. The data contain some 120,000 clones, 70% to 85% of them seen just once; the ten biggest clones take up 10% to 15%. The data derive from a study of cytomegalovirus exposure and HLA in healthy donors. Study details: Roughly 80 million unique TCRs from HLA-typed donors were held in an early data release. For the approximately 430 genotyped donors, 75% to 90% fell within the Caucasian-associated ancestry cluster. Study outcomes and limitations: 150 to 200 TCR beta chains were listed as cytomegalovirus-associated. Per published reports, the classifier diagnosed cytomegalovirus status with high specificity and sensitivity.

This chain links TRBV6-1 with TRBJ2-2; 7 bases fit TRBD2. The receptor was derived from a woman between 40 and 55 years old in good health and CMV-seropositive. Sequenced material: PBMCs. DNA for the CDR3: TGTGCCAGCAGCTTTGGGGGGGGCACCGGGGAGCTGTTTTTT. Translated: CASSFGGGTGELFF.